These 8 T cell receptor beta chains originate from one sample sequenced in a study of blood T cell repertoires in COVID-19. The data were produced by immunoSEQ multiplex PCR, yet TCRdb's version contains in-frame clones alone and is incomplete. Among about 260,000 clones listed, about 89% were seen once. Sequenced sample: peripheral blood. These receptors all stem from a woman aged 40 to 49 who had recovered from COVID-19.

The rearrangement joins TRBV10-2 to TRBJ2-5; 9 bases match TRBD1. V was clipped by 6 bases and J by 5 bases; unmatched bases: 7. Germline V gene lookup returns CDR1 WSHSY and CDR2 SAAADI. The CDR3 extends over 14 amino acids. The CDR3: CASRATGGKETQYF. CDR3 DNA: TGCGCCAGCAGGGCTACAGGGGGCAAGGAGACCCAGTACTTC.

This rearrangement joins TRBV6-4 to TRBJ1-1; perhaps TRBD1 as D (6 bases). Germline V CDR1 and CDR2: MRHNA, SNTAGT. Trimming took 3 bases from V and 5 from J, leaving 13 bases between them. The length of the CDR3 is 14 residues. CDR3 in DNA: TGTGCCAGCAGTGATACGTCCAGGGGTACTGAAGCTTTCTTT. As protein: CASSDTSRGTEAFF.

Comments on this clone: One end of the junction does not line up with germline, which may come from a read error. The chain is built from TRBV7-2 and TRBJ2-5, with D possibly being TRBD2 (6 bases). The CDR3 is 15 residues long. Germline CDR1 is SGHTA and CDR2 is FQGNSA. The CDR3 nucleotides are TGTGCCAGCACCTTATTTGGGACGGGGGAAGAGACCCAGTACTTC. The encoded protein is CASTLFGTGEETQYF.

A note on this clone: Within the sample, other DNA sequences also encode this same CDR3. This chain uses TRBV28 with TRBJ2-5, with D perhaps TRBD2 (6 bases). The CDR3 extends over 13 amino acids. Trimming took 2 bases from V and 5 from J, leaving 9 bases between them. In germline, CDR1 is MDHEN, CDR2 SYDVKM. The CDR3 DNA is TGTGCCAGCAGTTTAGGAGGGGTGGAGACCCAGTACTTC. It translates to CASSLGGVETQYF.

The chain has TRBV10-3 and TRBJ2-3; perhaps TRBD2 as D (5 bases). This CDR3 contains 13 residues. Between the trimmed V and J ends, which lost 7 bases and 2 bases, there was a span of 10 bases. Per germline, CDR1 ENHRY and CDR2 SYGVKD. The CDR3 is CAITPGFTDTQYF. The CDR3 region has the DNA TGTGCCATCACTCCGGGATTCACAGATACGCAGTATTTT.

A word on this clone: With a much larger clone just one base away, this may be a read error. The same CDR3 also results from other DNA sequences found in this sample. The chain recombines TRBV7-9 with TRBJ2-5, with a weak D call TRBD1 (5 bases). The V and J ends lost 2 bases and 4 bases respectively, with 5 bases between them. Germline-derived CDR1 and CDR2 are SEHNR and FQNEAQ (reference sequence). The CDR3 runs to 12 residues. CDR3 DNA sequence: TGTGCCAGCAGCTTACAGGGAGAGACCCAGTACTTC. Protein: CASSLQGETQYF. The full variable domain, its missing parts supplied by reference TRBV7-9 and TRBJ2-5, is DTGVSQNPRHKITKRGQNVTFRCDPISEHNRLYWYRQTLGQGPEFLTYFQNEAQLEKSRLLSDRFSAERPKGSFSTLEIQRTEQGDSAMYLCASSLQGETQYFGPGTRLLVL.

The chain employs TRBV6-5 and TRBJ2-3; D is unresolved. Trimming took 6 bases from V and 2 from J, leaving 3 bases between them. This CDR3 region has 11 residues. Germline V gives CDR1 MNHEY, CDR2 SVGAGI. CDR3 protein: CASSNTDTQYF. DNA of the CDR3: TGTGCCAGCAGCAACACAGATACGCAGTATTTT.

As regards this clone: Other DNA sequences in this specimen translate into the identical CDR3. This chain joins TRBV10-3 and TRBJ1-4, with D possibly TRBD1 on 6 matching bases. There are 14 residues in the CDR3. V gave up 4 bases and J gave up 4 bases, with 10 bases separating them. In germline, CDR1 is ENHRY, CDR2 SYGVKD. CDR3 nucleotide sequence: TGTGCCATCAGTGGGGGGCAGGATAATGAAAAACTGTTTTTT. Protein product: CAISGGQDNEKLFF.